Below are 19 T cell receptor beta chains sequenced from a single sample in a study of cytomegalovirus exposure and HLA in healthy donors. The data were produced by immunoSEQ multiplex PCR, yet TCRdb's version contains in-frame clones alone and is incomplete. The table lists some 220,000 clones, 80% to 95% of them singletons, with about 1% in the top ten. The sequencing input was PBMCs. These receptors came from a woman between 18 and 29 years old in good health and CMV-seronegative.

The chain links TRBV6-5 to TRBJ1-2, with 9 bases that match TRBD1. V lost 5 bases to trimming and J lost 8 bases; unmatched junction nucleotides: 9. The CDR3 has 14 amino acids. Germline V gives CDR1 MNHEY, CDR2 SVGAGI. The CDR3 reads CASSPQGQGEGYTF. DNA of the CDR3: TGTGCCAGCAGTCCGCAGGGACAGGGAGAAGGCTACACCTTC.

The genes are TRBV6-5 and TRBJ2-1; TRBD2 might be the D (6 bases). Looked up from germline, CDR1 is MNHEY and CDR2 is SVGAGI. The germline V and J ends were trimmed by 2 bases and 3 bases, with 8 bases remaining between them. The CDR3 contains 14 residues. CDR3 nucleotide sequence: TGTGCCAGCAGTTACGGCGGGGTCTACAATGAGCAGTTCTTC. Protein sequence: CASSYGGVYNEQFF.

V usage is TRBV5-4 and J usage is TRBJ2-7; 7 positions match TRBD2. V lost 4 bases, J lost 2 bases, and 9 bases stayed unmatched. Germline assignment: CDR1 SGHNT and CDR2 YYREEE (reference sequence). The CDR3 spans 15 residues. DNA for the CDR3: TGTGCCAGCAGCGGACTAGTGGGCCATGCCTACGAGCAGTACTTC. Its protein is CASSGLVGHAYEQYF.

This chain connects TRBV6-1 to TRBJ2-7; no clear D gene. The V gene lost 2 bases and the J gene lost 1 base, with 9 bases spanning the gap. Germline loops: CDR1 MNHNS, CDR2 SASEGT. CDR3 size: 14 residues. CDR3 nucleotides: TGTGCCAGCAGTGAATCCGGCAGGTCCTACGAGCAGTACTTC. Amino acids: CASSESGRSYEQYF.

The chain couples TRBV7-9 to TRBJ2-2, with D possibly matching TRBD1 (6 bases). Germline assignment: CDR1 SEHNR and CDR2 FQNEAQ (reference sequence). This CDR3 has 15 residues. V shed 4 bases and J shed 1 base, with 10 bases lying between them. CDR3 nucleotide sequence: TGTGCCAGCAGCTCTATGACAGGGAACACCGGGGAGCTGTTTTTT. This gives the protein CASSSMTGNTGELFF.

The chain carries TRBV7-8 and TRBJ1-2; tentatively, D is TRBD1 (6 bases). Trimming stripped 4 bases from V and 4 bases from J, with 16 bases between. The CDR3 has 15 residues. From germline, CDR1 is SGHVS and CDR2 FQNEAQ. The CDR3: CASSSTHRAGYGYTF. DNA for the CDR3: TGTGCCAGCAGCTCCACCCACAGGGCAGGCTATGGCTACACCTTC.

This clone appeared a few times. This sequence joins TRBV5-1 and TRBJ1-2, with a weak D call TRBD1 (5 bases). Trimming took off 4 bases at V and 4 bases at J, with 8 bases between the two ends. The CDR3 totals 12 residues. CDR1 is SGHRS and CDR2 is YFSETQ in the germline V gene. The CDR3 reads CASSRGTYGYTF. The CDR3 coding sequence is TGCGCCAGCAGCCGGGGGACCTATGGCTACACCTTC.

J is TRBJ2-5 and V is TRBV2; TRBD2 aligns across 8 bases. The germline V gene encodes CDR1 SNHLY and CDR2 FYNNEI. The CDR3 length is 15 residues. V shed 4 bases and J 1 base; nucleotides not matched to a gene: 5. This chain's CDR3 is CASSGTSLPQETQYF. In DNA, the CDR3 is TGTGCCAGCAGTGGGACTAGCCTACCCCAAGAGACCCAGTACTTC.

The genes are TRBV18 and TRBJ1-2; tentatively, D is TRBD1 (5 bases). V was trimmed by 2 bases and J by 5 bases, leaving 15 bases between them. CDR3 length: 15 residues. Germline CDR1 reads KGHSH; CDR2 reads LQKENI. CDR3 coding DNA: TGTGCCAGCTCACCAGAAGGAGACAGTTCTTATGGCTACACCTTC. The encoded protein is CASSPEGDSSYGYTF.

This clone came up once. V gene TRBV2 combines with J gene TRBJ1-1; 9 bases are a match to TRBD1. Germline trimming cut 10 bases from V and 1 base from J; bases unmatched to any gene: 4. Germline V gene lookup returns CDR1 SNHLY and CDR2 FYNNEI. There are 13 residues in the CDR3. The CDR3 loop is CAIGTGRNTEAFF. CDR3 sequence (DNA): TGTGCCATAGGGACAGGGAGGAACACTGAAGCTTTCTTT.

The V gene is TRBV6-1, the J gene TRBJ2-3, with 9 bases aligning to TRBD1. CDR1 and CDR2 (germline): MNHNS, SASEGT. The CDR3 length is 15 residues. Losses at the gene ends were 6 bases for V and 1 base for J; bases not matched to a gene: 5. The CDR3: CASSATGGGTDTQYF. As DNA, the CDR3 is TGTGCCAGCAGCGCCACAGGGGGCGGCACAGATACGCAGTATTTT.

V usage is TRBV5-1 and J usage is TRBJ2-1, with D tentatively TRBD2 (5 bases). The CDR3 consists of 16 residues. Trimming left V 0 bases short and J 4 bases short, with 14 bases between. Germline V lookup: CDR1 SGHRS, CDR2 YFSETQ. CDR3 coding DNA: TGCGCCAGCAGCTTGGCCGAGGGTGGATCATACAATGAGCAGTTCTTC. Translating gives CASSLAEGGSYNEQFF.

The chain recombines TRBV10-1 with TRBJ1-2, with 12 bases that match TRBD1. This CDR3 has 13 residues. Trimming took 5 bases from V and 8 from J; bases not matched to a gene: 3. CDR1 is WNHNN, CDR2 SYGVQD, per germline (reference sequence). The CDR3 nucleotides read TGCGCCAGCAGTCGGGACAGGGGGCGAGGCTACACCTTC. Translation: CASSRDRGRGYTF.

The chain employs TRBV19 and TRBJ1-5, with 7 nucleotides matching TRBD1. The germline gives CDR1 LNHDA, CDR2 SQIVND (reference sequence). V lost 8 bases, J lost 5 bases, and 3 bases stayed unmatched. This CDR3 spans 12 amino acids. The CDR3 region has the DNA TGTGCCAGTCATCAGGGGGATCAGCCCCAGCATTTT. Protein sequence: CASHQGDQPQHF. Full variable domain (rest looked up from reference TRBV19 and TRBJ1-5): DGGITQSPKYLFRKEGQNVTLSCEQNLNHDAMYWYRQDPGQGLRLIYYSQIVNDFQKGDIAEGYSVSREKKESFPLTVTSAQKNPTAFYLCASHQGDQPQHFGDGTRLSIL.

The chain is built from TRBV11-2 and TRBJ2-1, with 9 positions matching TRBD2. Trimming at V came to 5 bases and at J to 2 bases, leaving 10 bases not matched to a gene. Germline V gene sequence: CDR1 SGHAT, CDR2 FQNNGV. There are 17 residues in the CDR3. CDR3 sequence (DNA): TGTGCCAGCAGCAAATACGGGACTAGCAGCGCCTACAATGAGCAGTTCTTC. Its translation is CASSKYGTSSAYNEQFF.

The rearrangement joins TRBV9 to TRBJ2-1, with 11 bases matching TRBD2. Trimming took 0 bases from V and 9 from J; bases not matched to a gene: 5. This CDR3 is built from 15 residues. In germline, CDR1 is SGDLS, CDR2 YYNGEE. Written as DNA, the CDR3 is TGTGCCAGCAGCGTAGGGCTAGCGGGAGGTGGTGAGCAGTTCTTC. This gives the protein CASSVGLAGGGEQFF.

This chain uses TRBV2 with TRBJ2-3; 10 bases fit TRBD1. The CDR3 extends over 15 amino acids. The ends lost 3 bases at V and 3 bases at J; junction bases unmatched: 3. Germline V lookup: CDR1 SNHLY, CDR2 FYNNEI. CDR3 sequence (DNA): TGTGCCAGCAGTGATTGGGGACAGGGGACAGATACGCAGTATTTT. It specifies CASSDWGQGTDTQYF.

The chain recombines TRBV27 with TRBJ1-2; D unclear. Trimming removed 2 bases from V and 5 bases from J, with 9 bases in between. Germline CDR1 is MNHEY and CDR2 is SMNVEV (reference sequence). This CDR3 spans 13 amino acids. The CDR3 DNA follows: TGTGCCAGCAGTTTACATGACGGGTATGGCTACACCTTC. Protein product: CASSLHDGYGYTF.

The chain combines TRBV5-1 with TRBJ2-7, with TRBD2 matching over 8 bases. V was pared by 4 bases and J by 6 bases, with 12 bases of the junction left unmatched. The CDR3 extends over 15 amino acids. CDR1 and CDR2 (germline): SGHRS, YFSETQ. The DNA for the CDR3 is TGCGCCAGCAGCCCAGGACTAGCCCCAACCAGCGAGCAGTACTTC. This translates into CASSPGLAPTSEQYF.